Below are 28 T cell receptor beta chains sequenced from a single sample in a study of spatial heterogeneity in lung cancer. Time point meaning: sample taken at primary tumor resection. Whole RNA came from tumor, nontumor lung or frozen PBMC and was sequenced without being sorted. Using its own MiXCR run on the 5' RACE reads, TCRdb lists one record per CDR3 protein. The profile shows about 42,000 distinct CDR3 sequences, approximately 7% of them singletons. Sequenced here: PBMCs, sampled at surgery. Every receptor here comes from a female donor with early-stage non-small cell lung cancer.

The chain combines TRBV6-2 or TRBV6-3 with TRBJ1-5; D is unclear. The germline gives CDR1 MNHEY, CDR2 SVGEGT. The CDR3 runs 13 residues. The ends were cut back, 4 bases at V and 2 bases at J, with 6 bases in the middle. The CDR3, as DNA: TGTGCCAGCAGTTTCGGTCGCAATCAGCCCCAGCATTTT. Its translation: CASSFGRNQPQHF.

In this sample, this clonotype turned up many times. This rearrangement joins TRBV7-2 to TRBJ2-2; D uncertain. Between the trimmed V and J ends, which lost 0 bases and 4 bases, there was a span of 12 bases. The CDR3 contains 16 residues. Per germline, CDR1 SGHTA and CDR2 FQGNSA. For the CDR3, the DNA is TGTGCCAGCAGCTTAGCTTTACAGTTAGCCACCGGGGAGCTGTTTTTT. It yields the protein CASSLALQLATGELFF.

The chain has TRBV7-2 and TRBJ2-1; 7 nucleotides line up with TRBD2. CDR1 is SGHTA and CDR2 is FQGNSA in the germline V gene. The J segment lost 8 bases and the V segment lost 2 bases, leaving 9 bases of the junction unmatched. The CDR3 has 15 amino acids. CDR3 DNA: TGTGCCAGCAGCTTAAGGGCGGGGGTCGGCTATGAGCAGTTCTTC. As protein: CASSLRAGVGYEQFF.

There are many counts of this clonotype. The V gene is TRBV29-1, the J gene TRBJ2-3; D ambiguous. The CDR3 totals 11 residues. V lost 8 bases and J lost 1, with 7 bases in between. CDR1 SQVTM and CDR2 ANQGSEA come from the germline V gene. CDR3 amino acids: CSLRGTDTQYF. CDR3 sequence (DNA): TGCAGCCTTAGGGGCACAGATACGCAGTATTTT.

This clonotype occurred many times. The rearrangement joins TRBV5-4 to TRBJ2-2; no clear D. The CDR3 totals 16 residues. Germline CDR1 is SGHNT and CDR2 is YYREEE (reference sequence). Deletions cut 0 bases from V and 0 bases from J, with 9 bases between. CDR3 coding DNA: TGTGCCAGCAGCTTGGCGGCACCCGCGAACACCGGGGAGCTGTTTTTT. It encodes CASSLAAPANTGELFF.

As concerns this clonotype: A much bigger clone sits one base away, suggesting this may be a read error. In DNA form, the CDR3 reads TGTGCCAGCAGCTTTACCGGGGGGGCCGCAGATATGCAGTATTTT. Amino acid sequence: CASSFTGGAADMQYF. V is TRBV7-9 and J is TRBJ2-3, with 8 bases matching TRBD2. The CDR3 contains 15 residues. Germline V gene sequence: CDR1 SEHNR, CDR2 FQNEAQ (reference sequence).

In its sample, this clonotype was seen a few times. This chain joins TRBV5-1 and TRBJ1-6; 8 nucleotides line up with TRBD1. J was trimmed by 6 bases and V by 4 bases; bases with no gene match: 6. This CDR3 spans 15 amino acids. Germline V gene lookup returns CDR1 SGHRS and CDR2 YFSETQ. CDR3 nucleotide sequence: TGCGCCAGCAGCCCTGGGGACAGGCCTAATTCACCCCTCCACTTT. It translates to CASSPGDRPNSPLHF.

This clonotype was picked up many times. V and J are TRBV6-5 and TRBJ1-1, with no clear D. V shed 0 bases and J shed 4 bases, with 9 bases lying between them. Germline V gene data show CDR1 as MNHEY and CDR2 as SVGAGI. The CDR3 length is 14 residues. The chain's CDR3 is CASSYSGPGTEAFF. DNA for the CDR3: TGTGCCAGCAGTTACTCAGGGCCGGGCACTGAAGCTTTCTTT.

This clonotype has ten or more counts. This chain joins TRBV2 and TRBJ1-2; the D is unclear. Trimming left V 7 bases short and J 7 bases short, with 10 bases between. CDR3 length: 11 amino acids. Germline-derived CDR1 and CDR2 are SNHLY and FYNNEI. CDR3 bases: TGTGCCAGCATCGTAGGACGTGGCTACACCTTC. This translates into CASIVGRGYTF.

This clonotype appeared many times. V is TRBV12-3 or TRBV12-4 and J is TRBJ2-1; 15 bases agree with TRBD2. The CDR3 has 17 amino acids. The junction had 12 bases not matched to a gene; V was cut back by 7 bases and J by 8 bases. The CDR3 protein is CASTWTSGGALMDEQFF. The CDR3 coding sequence is TGTGCCAGCACCTGGACTAGCGGGGGGGCCTTGATGGATGAGCAGTTCTTC.

The sample holds many counts of this clonotype. The V and J genes are TRBV7-3 and TRBJ2-5, with TRBD2 matching over 8 bases. J was trimmed by 6 bases and V by 2 bases; bases with no gene match: 8. The germline gives CDR1 SGHTA, CDR2 FQGTGA. This CDR3 comprises 15 residues. CDR3 region: CASSLAAGLGQTQYF. The CDR3 region has the DNA TGTGCCAGCAGCTTAGCTGCGGGACTAGGACAGACCCAGTACTTC.

This clonotype was counted ten times or more. The CDR3 loop reads CASSFLLTGGSSSGANVLTF. CDR3 nucleotide sequence: TGTGCCAGCAGCTTTCTGCTGACAGGGGGCTCCAGCTCTGGGGCCAACGTCCTGACTTTC. This sequence joins TRBV7-8 and TRBJ2-6; 10 nucleotides agree with TRBD1. Losses at the gene ends were 3 bases for V and 0 bases for J; bases not matched to a gene: 11. Germline V gene sequence: CDR1 SGHVS, CDR2 FQNEAQ. The CDR3 spans 20 residues.

Note on this clonotype: The junction departs from the called germline gene at one end, perhaps through a read error. The chain recombines TRBV5-4 with TRBJ2-3, with 9 bases that match TRBD1. CDR1 is SGHNT and CDR2 is YYREEE in the germline V gene (reference sequence). This CDR3 region has 15 residues. The CDR3 region is CASSSHRGPTNTQYF. DNA for the CDR3: TGTGCCAGCAGCTCACACAGGGGGCCCACAAATACGCAGTATTTT.

The chain carries TRBV4-3 and TRBJ1-2; D is undetermined. The CDR3 runs 12 residues. The germline V and J ends were trimmed by 4 bases and 5 bases, with 8 bases remaining between them. The germline V gene has CDR1 LGHNA and CDR2 YSLEER. The CDR3 region has the DNA TGCGCCAGCAGCCTAGGCCAGTATGGCTACACCTTC. It is translated as CASSLGQYGYTF.

This clonotype has ten or more counts. This chain links TRBV28 with TRBJ1-5; no reliable D call. Between the trimmed V and J ends, which lost 6 bases and 5 bases, there was a span of 5 bases. Germline CDR1 is MDHEN and CDR2 is SYDVKM. The CDR3 runs 11 residues. DNA of the CDR3: TGTGCCAGCAGGGGTGATCAGCCCCAGCATTTT. Residues: CASRGDQPQHF.

Comment on this clonotype: Relative to the germline gene, one junction end is altered; a read error may explain this. The chain carries TRBV7-9 and TRBJ2-1; 11 nucleotides align to TRBD2. The CDR3 length is 15 residues. Germline V lookup: CDR1 SEHNR, CDR2 FQNEAQ (reference sequence). The CDR3 sequence is CVSSPGLADFNEQFF. The CDR3 DNA reads TGTGTCAGCAGCCCGGGACTAGCGGATTTTAATGAGCAGTTCTTC. Based on the CDR3 plus reference TRBV7-9 and TRBJ2-1, the full variable domain is DTGVSQNPRHKITKRGQNVTFRCDPISEHNRLYWYRQTLGQGPEFLTYFQNEAQLEKSRLLSDRFSAERPKGSFSTLEIQRTEQGDSAMYLCVSSPGLADFNEQFFGPGTRLTVL.

This chain uses TRBV7-2 with TRBJ1-6; perhaps TRBD1 as D (6 bases). The germline V gene encodes CDR1 SGHTA and CDR2 FQGNSA. V lost 5 bases and J lost 2, with 16 bases in between. This CDR3 is 17 amino acids long. The CDR3, as DNA: TGTGCCAGCAGCGGACCGACAGGTGGCCCCTATAATTCACCCCTCCACTTT. Translation: CASSGPTGGPYNSPLHF. The entire variable domain, with the rest obtained from reference TRBV7-2 and TRBJ1-6, is as follows: GAGVSQSPSNKVTEKGKDVELRCDPISGHTALYWYRQSLGQGLEFLIYFQGNSAPDKSGLPSDRFSAERTGGSVSTLTIQRTQQEDSAVYLCASSGPTGGPYNSPLHFGNGTRLTVT.

V usage is TRBV20-1 and J usage is TRBJ2-7; 11 bases line up with TRBD2. This CDR3 has 17 residues. J lost 2 bases, V lost 3 bases, and 12 bases had no gene match. Germline assignment: CDR1 DFQATT and CDR2 SNEGSKA (reference sequence). Here the CDR3 DNA reads TGCAGTGCTAGCGGGCAGCCGGGACTAGCGGCGACCTACGAGCAGTACTTC. Its protein is CSASGQPGLAATYEQYF.

This clonotype has a handful of counts. The chain recombines TRBV13 with TRBJ1-6; D is unresolved. Deletions cut 6 bases from V and 7 bases from J, with 10 bases between. Germline V gene sequence: CDR1 PRHDT, CDR2 FYEKMQ (reference sequence). The length of the CDR3 is 13 residues. The CDR3 bases are TGTGCCAGCAGTCTTACAGAAAATTCACCCCTCCACTTT. Its translation is CASSLTENSPLHF.

This clonotype has more than one count but fewer than ten. The chain uses TRBV7-2 and TRBJ1-1, with D uncertain. CDR1 is SGHTA, CDR2 FQGNSA, per germline. The V gene lost 2 bases and the J gene lost 1 base, with 8 bases spanning the gap. The length of the CDR3 is 14 residues. The CDR3, as DNA: TGTGCCAGCAGCTTACTCCCCGGGAACACTGAAGCTTTCTTT. Residues: CASSLLPGNTEAFF.

The chain uses TRBV2 and TRBJ1-5; D is unclear. The CDR3 sequence is 16 residues long. CDR1 is SNHLY and CDR2 is FYNNEI in the germline V gene. The V gene lost 7 bases and the J gene lost 0 bases, with 16 bases spanning the gap. CDR3 coding DNA: TGTGCCAGCAAGATGGCAGGAATACTTAGCAATCAGCCCCAGCATTTT. It translates to CASKMAGILSNQPQHF.

This clonotype was observed many times. The chain combines TRBV4-1 with TRBJ2-3, with a possible D match to TRBD2 (5 bases). CDR1 is MGHRA, CDR2 YSYEKL, per germline. CDR3 size: 15 residues. V was trimmed by 1 base and J by 1 base, leaving 9 bases between them. CDR3 nucleotides: TGCGCCAGCAGCCAAGCGCGGGTGGGCACAGATACGCAGTATTTT. Protein sequence: CASSQARVGTDTQYF.

This clonotype was counted ten times or more. V and J are TRBV20-1 and TRBJ1-1, with 7 bases fitting TRBD1. The CDR3 sequence is 13 residues long. Per the germline V gene, CDR1 is DFQATT and CDR2 is SNEGSKA (reference sequence). The ends lost 2 bases at V and 8 bases at J; junction bases unmatched: 8. CDR3 nucleotide sequence: TGCAGTGCTAGACGACTTTTGACAGGGGAAGCTTTCTTT. Protein: CSARRLLTGEAFF.

This clonotype was observed at least ten times. The rearrangement joins TRBV10-2 to TRBJ2-2; TRBD2 might be the D (6 bases). V lost 10 bases to trimming and J lost 4 bases, with 13 bases between them. CDR3 length equals 13 residues. Per germline, CDR1 WSHSY and CDR2 SAAADI. CDR3 sequence reads: CAIGGALTGELFF. The CDR3 DNA reads as TGCGCCATCGGCGGGGCCCTCACCGGGGAGCTGTTTTTT.

This clonotype was detected a few times. The gene calls are TRBV12-3 or TRBV12-4 and TRBJ1-2; D gene ambiguous. There are 13 residues in the CDR3. The ends were cut back, 6 bases at V and 7 bases at J, with 15 bases in the middle. CDR3 in DNA: TGTGCCAGCAGCAGCCAAGGTGTTCCTGGCTACACCTTC. This codes for CASSSQGVPGYTF.

The rearrangement joins TRBV4-1 to TRBJ1-5; D uncertain. Germline CDR1 reads MGHRA; CDR2 reads YSYEKL. V was cut by 4 bases and J by 3 bases, with 10 bases left in between. The CDR3 is made up of 14 amino acids. The DNA for the CDR3 is TGCGCCAGCAGCCGCCCCGGACTCAATCAGCCCCAGCATTTT. Translating gives CASSRPGLNQPQHF.

This clonotype was found many times. V usage is TRBV24-1 and J usage is TRBJ1-5; 7 positions match TRBD1. Trimming removed 5 bases from V and 0 bases from J; junction bases left unmatched: 9. Per the germline V gene, CDR1 is KGHDR and CDR2 is SFDVKD. CDR3 length: 17 residues. In DNA, the CDR3 is TGTGCCACCAGTGGAAGTCCGGGACAGCTTAGCAATCAGCCCCAGCATTTT. Amino acids: CATSGSPGQLSNQPQHF.

V usage is TRBV5-1 and J usage is TRBJ2-7, with a tentative D call TRBD2 (5 bases). Per the germline V gene, CDR1 is SGHRS and CDR2 is YFSETQ. The CDR3 spans 15 residues. V lost 4 bases and J 0 bases, leaving 14 bases between the germline ends. CDR3: CASSDTGLPSYEQYF. CDR3 bases: TGCGCCAGCAGCGATACCGGACTGCCCTCCTACGAGCAGTACTTC.